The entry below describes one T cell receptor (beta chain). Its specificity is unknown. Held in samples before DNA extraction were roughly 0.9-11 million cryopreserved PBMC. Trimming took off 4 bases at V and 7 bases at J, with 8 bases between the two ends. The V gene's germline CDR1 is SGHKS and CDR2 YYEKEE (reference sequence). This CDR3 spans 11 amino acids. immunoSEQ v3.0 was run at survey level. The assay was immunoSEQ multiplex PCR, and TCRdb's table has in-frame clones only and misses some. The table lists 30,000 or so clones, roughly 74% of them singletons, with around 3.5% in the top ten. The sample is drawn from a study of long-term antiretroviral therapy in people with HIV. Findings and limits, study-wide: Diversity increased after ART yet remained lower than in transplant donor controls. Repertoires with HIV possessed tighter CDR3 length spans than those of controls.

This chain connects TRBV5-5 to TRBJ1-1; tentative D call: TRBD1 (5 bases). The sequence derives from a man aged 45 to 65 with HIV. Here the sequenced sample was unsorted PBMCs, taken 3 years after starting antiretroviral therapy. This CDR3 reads CASSQTVEAFF. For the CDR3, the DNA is TGTGCCAGCAGCCAGACAGTTGAAGCTTTCTTT.